This entry lists 29 T cell receptor beta chains sequenced from one sample in a study of beta chain features in type 1 diabetes (dated by TCRdb to 2016 to 2019). The library came from the immunoSEQ multiplex PCR assay. The High Capacity cDNA Reverse Transcription Kit was used to reverse transcribe all of the isolated RNA, meaning that expressed TCRB transcripts were what got sequenced. Imported from immuneACCESS, the table was reduced by TCRdb to in-frame sequences with V and J called. These copies leave out some clones; in studies compared against another copy, an unresolved V gene accounts for under half, and the cause of the remainder is not known. The sample table shows 900,000 or so clones, and roughly 17% are seen once. The top ten clonotypes cover 0.023% of the sample. Sequenced material: naive CD4+ T cells from blood. In light of the paper, this sample's cell subset or site label describes: true naive CD4+ T cells. The receptor set was obtained from a woman between 18 and 29 years old in good health.

V usage is TRBV29-1 and J usage is TRBJ2-2; D unclear. V was shortened by 1 base and J by 5 bases, with 14 bases between the two germline ends. The length of the CDR3 is 15 residues. CDR1 and CDR2 (germline): SQVTM, ANQGSEA. The CDR3: CSVEGTAGRTGELFF. CDR3 nucleotide sequence: TGCAGCGTTGAAGGTACGGCAGGCCGTACCGGGGAGCTGTTTTTT.

The chain couples TRBV28 to TRBJ2-7; D unresolved. The germline V gene encodes CDR1 MDHEN and CDR2 SYDVKM. The CDR3 is made up of 13 amino acids. Trimming removed 3 bases from V and 8 bases from J, with 14 bases in between. CDR3 residues: CASSFNPLNQQYF. For the CDR3, the DNA is TGTGCCAGCAGTTTTAACCCCCTAAACCAGCAGTACTTC.

The chain recombines TRBV4-3 with TRBJ2-3; D unclear. The CDR3 sequence is 14 residues long. Trimming stripped 2 bases from V and 4 bases from J, with 10 bases between. The germline V gene encodes CDR1 LGHNA and CDR2 YSLEER. The CDR3 spells CASSQQRHADTQYF. The CDR3 DNA sequence: TGCGCCAGCAGCCAACAACGACACGCAGATACGCAGTATTTT.

This clone has a single count. This chain joins TRBV28 and TRBJ2-6, with TRBD1 as a possible D gene (5 bases). Looked up from germline, CDR1 is MDHEN and CDR2 is SYDVKM. Trimming removed 11 bases from V and 0 bases from J, with 14 bases in between. This CDR3 contains 15 residues. The CDR3 DNA is TGTGCCGGATCAAAAGGGGCCTCTGGGGCCAACGTCCTGACTTTC. Its translation: CAGSKGASGANVLTF.

This clone showed up just a few times. The sample holds other DNA sequences that translate to the same CDR3. The rearrangement links TRBV7-9 to TRBJ2-2; a weak D match, TRBD1 (6 bases). This CDR3 is 13 amino acids long. From germline, CDR1 is SEHNR and CDR2 FQNEAQ (reference sequence). Trimming cost V 4 bases and J 5 bases, with 8 bases left between them. CDR3: CASSSRGTGELFF. The CDR3 DNA is TGTGCCAGCAGCTCTAGGGGGACCGGGGAGCTGTTTTTT.

This clone was detected only a few times. The chain is built from TRBV7-2 and TRBJ1-1; D not resolved. This CDR3 region has 17 residues. V was shortened by 5 bases and J by 3 bases, with 22 bases between the two germline ends. The germline V gene has CDR1 SGHTA and CDR2 FQGNSA. Written as DNA, the CDR3 is TGTGCCAGCAGCCCGAGGCGGGTTGAGGGTGGGTACACTGAAGCTTTCTTT. Translating it yields CASSPRRVEGGYTEAFF.

The rearrangement links TRBV7-2 to TRBJ1-2; no clear D. CDR3 size: 14 residues. Germline-derived CDR1 and CDR2 are SGHTA and FQGNSA. V lost 1 base to trimming and J lost 0 bases, with 6 bases between them. DNA for the CDR3: TGTGCCAGCAGCTTAGGGCAGGCTAACTATGGCTACACCTTC. Its protein product is CASSLGQANYGYTF.

J is TRBJ1-2 and V is TRBV5-1; 9 positions match TRBD1. The CDR3 is 11 amino acids. Germline CDR1 SGHRS, CDR2 YFSETQ. Unmatched junction bases numbered 3, after V lost 7 bases and J lost 8 bases. The CDR3 region has the DNA TGCGCCAGCGGGACAGGGTTCGGCTACACCTTC. Translation gives CASGTGFGYTF. The full variable domain, rest sourced from reference TRBV5-1 and TRBJ1-2, is KAGVTQTPRYLIKTRGQQVTLSCSPISGHRSVSWYQQTPGQGLQFLFEYFSETQRNKGNFPGRFSGRQFSNSRSEMNVSTLELGDSALYLCASGTGFGYTFGSGTRLTVV.

This clone showed up just a few times. V is TRBV6-5 and J is TRBJ1-1; 10 bases match TRBD1. With 7 bases clipped from V and 10 bases from J, the junction kept 9 bases outside the gene matches. The CDR3 spans 13 residues. CDR1 MNHEY and CDR2 SVGAGI come from the germline V gene. DNA for the CDR3: TGTGCCAGCATAGGGACAGGGGCTCTACGAGCTTTCTTT. It encodes CASIGTGALRAFF.

This chain uses TRBV7-2 with TRBJ2-3, with 8 bases lining up with TRBD1. Germline V lookup: CDR1 SGHTA, CDR2 FQGNSA. The length of the CDR3 is 14 residues. J gave up 6 bases and V 3 bases, and 5 bases lay outside the gene matches. The CDR3 loop is CASSFRGQADTQYF. The CDR3 DNA follows: TGTGCCAGCAGCTTCAGGGGGCAAGCGGATACGCAGTATTTT.

The table lists this clone with a few counts. This sequence joins TRBV28 and TRBJ2-1; 9 bases fit TRBD2. The CDR3 length is 15 residues. CDR1 MDHEN and CDR2 SYDVKM come from the germline V gene. J was trimmed by 9 bases and V by 5 bases; bases with no gene match: 11. CDR3 residues: CASSPQLAGDGEQFF. The CDR3 region has the DNA TGTGCCAGCAGTCCTCAGTTAGCGGGAGACGGTGAGCAGTTCTTC.

This clone was observed a few times. The chain is built from TRBV18 and TRBJ1-1, with D maybe TRBD1 (6 bases). V shed 2 bases and J shed 2 bases, with 9 bases lying between them. Per the germline V gene, CDR1 is KGHSH and CDR2 is LQKENI. This CDR3 spans 14 amino acids. The CDR3 is CASSPGTTNTEAFF. As DNA, the CDR3 is TGTGCCAGCTCACCAGGGACAACTAACACTGAAGCTTTCTTT.

This clone was recorded a few times. This CDR3 is CASSELQGAGYNEQFF. CDR3 DNA sequence: TGTGCCAGCAGTGAACTACAGGGGGCCGGCTACAATGAGCAGTTCTTC. The V and J genes are TRBV2 and TRBJ2-1; 9 bases are a match to TRBD1. The CDR3 extends over 16 amino acids. V shed 2 bases, J shed 3 bases, and the junction held 5 bases outside the gene matches. Germline assignment: CDR1 SNHLY and CDR2 FYNNEI.

Regarding this clone: This CDR3 is also generated by other DNA sequences in the sample. The chain employs TRBV4-2 and TRBJ2-7, with a possible D match to TRBD2 (6 bases). Germline V CDR1 and CDR2: LGHNA, YNFKEQ. The CDR3 consists of 17 residues. The V end lost 1 base, the J end lost 3 bases, and 19 bases lay between the germline ends. The CDR3 DNA follows: TGTGCCAGCAGCCAAGGTGGAGAGGGGCGGCGGGGCTACGAGCAGTACTTC. Its protein is CASSQGGEGRRGYEQYF.

This clone was seen a few times. The chain uses TRBV4-2 and TRBJ2-5; D gene unclear. The germline V gene encodes CDR1 LGHNA and CDR2 YNFKEQ. This CDR3 spans 15 amino acids. Trimming took off 1 base at V and 5 bases at J, with 14 bases between the two ends. This chain's CDR3 is CASSQGGPPGETQYF. The CDR3 DNA sequence: TGTGCCAGCAGCCAAGGCGGTCCTCCCGGGGAGACCCAGTACTTC.

The chain recombines TRBV6-5 with TRBJ1-2; the match to TRBD1 covers 8 bases. Germline V gene data show CDR1 as MNHEY and CDR2 as SVGAGI. The CDR3 consists of 14 residues. The trim removed 7 bases at V and 4 bases at J, leaving 8 bases unmatched. As DNA, the CDR3 is TGTGCCAGCAACGTGGACAGGGCGGGCTATGGCTACACCTTC. Its translation is CASNVDRAGYGYTF.

This chain uses TRBV14 with TRBJ2-2; D is unclear. The length of the CDR3 is 16 residues. V was cut by 0 bases and J by 4 bases, with 12 bases left in between. Germline lookup yields CDR1 SGHDN and CDR2 FVKESK. The CDR3 DNA is TGTGCCAGCAGCCAAGATAGTGGTTCCTCCACCGGGGAGCTGTTTTTT. It codes for CASSQDSGSSTGELFF. Drawing the rest from reference TRBV14 and TRBJ2-2, the complete variable domain is EAGVTQFPSHSVIEKGQTVTLRCDPISGHDNLYWYRRVMGKEIKFLLHFVKESKQDESGMPNNRFLAERTGGTYSTLKVQPAELEDSGVYFCASSQDSGSSTGELFFGEGSRLTVL.

J is TRBJ1-5 and V is TRBV7-2, with 8 bases that match TRBD1. V lost 5 bases, J lost 4 bases, and 7 bases stayed unmatched. From germline, CDR1 is SGHTA and CDR2 FQGNSA. The CDR3 has 15 amino acids. The CDR3 region has the DNA TGTGCCAGCAGCCGAGAACAGGGGGGGAATCAGCCCCAGCATTTT. Translation: CASSREQGGNQPQHF.

This clone was seen more than once but under ten times. The V gene is TRBV7-2, the J gene TRBJ2-5; D perhaps matches TRBD2 (5 bases). There are 14 residues in the CDR3. Trimming took off 3 bases at V and 4 bases at J, with 12 bases between the two ends. The germline gives CDR1 SGHTA, CDR2 FQGNSA. CDR3 nucleotide sequence: TGTGCCAGCAGCTTTACTAGGTTAGCAGAGACCCAGTACTTC. As protein: CASSFTRLAETQYF.

The chain has TRBV28 and TRBJ2-7; D remains ambiguous. Trimming removed 8 bases from V and 2 bases from J, with 13 bases in between. Germline V lookup: CDR1 MDHEN, CDR2 SYDVKM. The CDR3 contains 13 residues. CDR3 coding DNA: TGTGCCAGCCGACTCGACCCGACCTACGAGCAGTACTTC. Its translation is CASRLDPTYEQYF.

Of note for this clone: One end of the junction varies from germline; a read error may be responsible. In DNA, the CDR3 is TGTGCCAGCAGTGTAGACGGCAGCTCCTTC. This sequence encodes CASSVDGSSF. This chain joins TRBV2 and TRBJ1-2; D ambiguous. CDR3 size: 10 residues. CDR1 is SNHLY, CDR2 FYNNEI, per germline.

The chain carries TRBV4-2 and TRBJ2-5, with 12 bases aligning to TRBD2. CDR1 and CDR2 (germline): LGHNA, YNFKEQ. The CDR3 extends over 15 amino acids. J was trimmed by 7 bases and V by 1 base; bases with no gene match: 4. As DNA, the CDR3 is TGTGCCAGCAGCCAAGGACTAGCGGGAGACGCGACCCAGTACTTC. Translated, it gives CASSQGLAGDATQYF.

This clone was observed a few times. This sequence joins TRBV28 and TRBJ1-2; D unresolved. V was cut by 6 bases and J by 4 bases, with 9 bases left in between. The CDR3 spans 12 residues. Germline V CDR1 and CDR2: MDHEN, SYDVKM. CDR3 coding DNA: TGTGCCAGCAGCCCGCAGATCTATGGCTACACCTTC. The encoded protein is CASSPQIYGYTF.

The sample holds a few counts of this clone. The genes are TRBV2 and TRBJ1-2, with 7 bases that match TRBD1. V dropped 6 bases and J dropped 6; count of bases not matched to a gene: 10. The CDR3 sequence is 14 residues long. CDR1 SNHLY and CDR2 FYNNEI come from the germline V gene. As DNA, the CDR3 is TGTGCCAGCAGCGTCCGAGGGGGCGCGGATGGCTACACCTTC. This codes for CASSVRGGADGYTF.

The chain carries TRBV4-3 and TRBJ2-3; D could derive from TRBD1 or TRBD2 (6 bases each). Germline CDR1 is LGHNA and CDR2 is YSLEER. CDR3 size: 16 residues. The V end was cut by 3 bases, the J end by 3 bases, with 16 bases between. CDR3 sequence reads: CASSQNPGASTDTQYF. CDR3 bases: TGCGCCAGCAGCCAGAACCCGGGGGCAAGTACAGATACGCAGTATTTT.

This clone has a handful of counts. The V call is TRBV9, the J call TRBJ2-7; 8 nucleotides match TRBD1. Germline V gene data show CDR1 as SGDLS and CDR2 as YYNGEE. The V and J ends lost 3 bases and 4 bases, in that order; junction bases with no gene match: 12. The CDR3 totals 16 residues. DNA for the CDR3: TGTGCCAGCAGCGAAAAACAGGGACAGGTTTTATACGAGCAGTACTTC. Translating it yields CASSEKQGQVLYEQYF.

This clone turned up a few times. This chain connects TRBV7-2 to TRBJ1-1, with D maybe TRBD1 (5 bases). The CDR3 totals 18 residues. The germline CDR1 and CDR2 sequences are SGHTA and FQGNSA. Trimming left V 1 base short and J 0 bases short, with 18 bases between. The CDR3 is CASSLVPLLRGLNTEAFF. For the CDR3, the DNA is TGTGCCAGCAGCTTAGTTCCCCTTTTACGGGGGTTGAACACTGAAGCTTTCTTT. Combining the CDR3 with reference TRBV7-2 and TRBJ1-1 gives the whole variable domain GAGVSQSPSNKVTEKGKDVELRCDPISGHTALYWYRQSLGQGLEFLIYFQGNSAPDKSGLPSDRFSAERTGGSVSTLTIQRTQQEDSAVYLCASSLVPLLRGLNTEAFFGQGTRLTVV.

This clone was found a few times. The chain is built from TRBV28 and TRBJ1-4; D may be TRBD1 (5 bases). The V and J ends lost 3 bases and 8 bases respectively, with 19 bases between them. The CDR3 spans 16 residues. Per germline, CDR1 MDHEN and CDR2 SYDVKM. CDR3 region: CASSFRSLGVAEKLFF. Written as DNA, the CDR3 is TGTGCCAGCAGTTTCCGATCGTTAGGGGTAGCCGAAAAACTGTTTTTT.

The V call is TRBV6-5, the J call TRBJ2-3; D gene unclear. The V end lost 8 bases, the J end lost 2 bases, and 17 bases lay between the germline ends. Germline loops: CDR1 MNHEY, CDR2 SVGAGI. The CDR3 has 15 amino acids. CDR3 sequence (DNA): TGTGCCAGCCGCCTAGAGGCGGCCAACACAGATACGCAGTATTTT. Encoded protein: CASRLEAANTDTQYF.